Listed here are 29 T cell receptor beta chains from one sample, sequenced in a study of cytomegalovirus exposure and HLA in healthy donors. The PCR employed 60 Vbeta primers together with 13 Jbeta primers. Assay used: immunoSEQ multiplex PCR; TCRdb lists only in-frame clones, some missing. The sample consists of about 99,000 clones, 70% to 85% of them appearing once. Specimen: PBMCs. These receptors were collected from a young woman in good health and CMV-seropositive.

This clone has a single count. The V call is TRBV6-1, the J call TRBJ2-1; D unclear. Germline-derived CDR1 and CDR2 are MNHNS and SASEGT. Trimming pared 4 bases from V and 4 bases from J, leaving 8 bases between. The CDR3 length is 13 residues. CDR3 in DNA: TGTGCCAGCAGTGCCTTTTCTTACAATGAGCAGTTCTTC. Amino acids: CASSAFSYNEQFF.

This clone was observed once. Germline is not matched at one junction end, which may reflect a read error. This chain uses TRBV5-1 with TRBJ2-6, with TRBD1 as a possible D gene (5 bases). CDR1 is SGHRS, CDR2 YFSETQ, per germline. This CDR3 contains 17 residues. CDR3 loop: CASSSYGIRAGANALTF. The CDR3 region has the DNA TGCGCCAGCAGCTCCTATGGAATTCGGGCTGGGGCCAACGCCCTGACTTTC.

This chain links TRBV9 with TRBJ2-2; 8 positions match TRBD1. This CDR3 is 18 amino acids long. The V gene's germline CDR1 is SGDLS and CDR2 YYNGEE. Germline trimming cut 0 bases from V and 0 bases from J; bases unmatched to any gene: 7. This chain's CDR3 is CASSVARAGGTNTGELFF. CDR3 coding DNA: TGTGCCAGCAGCGTAGCTAGGGCAGGGGGCACGAACACCGGGGAGCTGTTTTTT.

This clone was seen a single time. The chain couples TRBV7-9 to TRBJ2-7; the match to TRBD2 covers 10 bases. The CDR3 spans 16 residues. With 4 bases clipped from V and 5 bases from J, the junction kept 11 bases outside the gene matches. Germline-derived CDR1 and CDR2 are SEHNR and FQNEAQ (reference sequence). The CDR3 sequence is CASSSEGLAGVDEQYF. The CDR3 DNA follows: TGTGCCAGCAGCTCCGAGGGGCTAGCGGGAGTAGACGAGCAGTACTTC.

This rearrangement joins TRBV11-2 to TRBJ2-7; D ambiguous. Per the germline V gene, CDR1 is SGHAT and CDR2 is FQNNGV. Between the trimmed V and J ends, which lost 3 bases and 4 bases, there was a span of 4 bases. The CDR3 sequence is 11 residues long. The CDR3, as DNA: TGTGCCAGCAGCTTTTCTTACGAGCAGTACTTC. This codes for CASSFSYEQYF.

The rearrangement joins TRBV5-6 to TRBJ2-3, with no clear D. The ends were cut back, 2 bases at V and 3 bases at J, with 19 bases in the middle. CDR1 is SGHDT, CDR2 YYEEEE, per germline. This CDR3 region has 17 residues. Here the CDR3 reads CASSFFFPEKITDTQYF. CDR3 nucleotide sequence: TGTGCCAGCAGCTTTTTTTTCCCCGAGAAAATTACAGATACGCAGTATTTT.

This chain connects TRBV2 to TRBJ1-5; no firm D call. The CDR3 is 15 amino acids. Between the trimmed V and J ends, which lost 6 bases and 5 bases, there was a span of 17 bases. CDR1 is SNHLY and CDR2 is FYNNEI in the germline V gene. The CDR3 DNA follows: TGTGCCAGCAGCCAACAGCATGCCGGCCATCAGCCCCAGCATTTT. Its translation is CASSQQHAGHQPQHF. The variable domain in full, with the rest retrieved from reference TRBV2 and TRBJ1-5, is EPEVTQTPSHQVTQMGQEVILRCVPISNHLYFYWYRQILGQKVEFLVSFYNNEISEKSEIFDDQFSVERPDGSNFTLKIRSTKLEDSAMYFCASSQQHAGHQPQHFGDGTRLSIL.

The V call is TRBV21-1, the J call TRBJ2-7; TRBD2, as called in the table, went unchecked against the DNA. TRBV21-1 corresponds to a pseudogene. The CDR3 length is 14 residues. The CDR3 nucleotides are TGTGCCAGCCCCGGGACTAGCGGATCCTACGAGCAGTACTTC. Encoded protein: CASPGTSGSYEQYF.

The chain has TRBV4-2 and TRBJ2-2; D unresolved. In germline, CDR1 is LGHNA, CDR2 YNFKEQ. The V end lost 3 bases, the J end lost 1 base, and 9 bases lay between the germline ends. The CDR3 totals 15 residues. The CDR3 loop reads CASSHPTGNTGELFF. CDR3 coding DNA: TGTGCCAGCAGCCACCCGACTGGGAACACCGGGGAGCTGTTTTTT.

For the CDR3, the DNA is TGCGCCAGCAGCTTGGGACTAGCGGGAGTAAGAGATACGCAGTATTTT. Translated, it gives CASSLGLAGVRDTQYF. The V gene is TRBV5-1, the J gene TRBJ2-3, with 12 bases that match TRBD2. The germline gives CDR1 SGHRS, CDR2 YFSETQ. The length of the CDR3 is 16 residues. J lost 5 bases, V lost 0 bases, and 4 bases had no gene match.

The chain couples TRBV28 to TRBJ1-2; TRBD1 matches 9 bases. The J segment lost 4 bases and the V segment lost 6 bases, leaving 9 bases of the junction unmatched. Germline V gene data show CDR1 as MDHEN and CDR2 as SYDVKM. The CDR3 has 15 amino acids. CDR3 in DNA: TGTGCCAGCAGAACCGGGACAGGGTCTATCTATGGCTACACCTTC. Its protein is CASRTGTGSIYGYTF.

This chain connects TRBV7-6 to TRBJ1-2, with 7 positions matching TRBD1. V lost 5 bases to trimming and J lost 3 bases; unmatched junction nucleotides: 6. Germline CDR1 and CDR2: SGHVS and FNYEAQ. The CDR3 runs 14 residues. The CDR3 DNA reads TGTGCCAGCAGCCCCTTTACAGGGGACTATGGCTACACCTTC. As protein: CASSPFTGDYGYTF.

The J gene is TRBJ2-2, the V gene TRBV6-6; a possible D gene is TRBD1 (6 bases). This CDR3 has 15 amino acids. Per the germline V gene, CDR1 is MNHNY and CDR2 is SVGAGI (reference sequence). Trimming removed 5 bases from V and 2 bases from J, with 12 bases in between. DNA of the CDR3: TGTGCCAGCAGTAAGACAGGTGGAAACACCGGGGAGCTGTTTTTT. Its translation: CASSKTGGNTGELFF.

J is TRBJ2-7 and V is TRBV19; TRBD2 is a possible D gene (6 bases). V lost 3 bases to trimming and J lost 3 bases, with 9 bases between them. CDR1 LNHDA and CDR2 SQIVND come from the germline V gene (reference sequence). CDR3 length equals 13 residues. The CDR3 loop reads CASSIREDYEQYF. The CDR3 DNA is TGTGCCAGTAGTATTAGGGAGGACTACGAGCAGTACTTC.

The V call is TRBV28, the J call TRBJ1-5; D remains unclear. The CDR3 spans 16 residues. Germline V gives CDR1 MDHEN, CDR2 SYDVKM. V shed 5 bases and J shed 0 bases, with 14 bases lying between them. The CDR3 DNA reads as TGTGCCAGCAGTACCTGGCGGGCCCCTAGCAATCAGCCCCAGCATTTT. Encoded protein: CASSTWRAPSNQPQHF.

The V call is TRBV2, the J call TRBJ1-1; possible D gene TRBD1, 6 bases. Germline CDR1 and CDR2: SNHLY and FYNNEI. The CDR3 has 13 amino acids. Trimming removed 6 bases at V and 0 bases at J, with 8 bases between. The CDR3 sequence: CASRGDMNTEAFF. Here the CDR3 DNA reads TGTGCCAGCAGAGGGGACATGAACACTGAAGCTTTCTTT.

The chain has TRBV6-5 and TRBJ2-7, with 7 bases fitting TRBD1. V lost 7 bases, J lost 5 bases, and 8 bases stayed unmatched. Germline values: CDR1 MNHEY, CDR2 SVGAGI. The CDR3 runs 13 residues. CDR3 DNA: TGTGCCAGCACTCCCAGAGGGGGCCACGAGCAGTACTTC. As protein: CASTPRGGHEQYF.

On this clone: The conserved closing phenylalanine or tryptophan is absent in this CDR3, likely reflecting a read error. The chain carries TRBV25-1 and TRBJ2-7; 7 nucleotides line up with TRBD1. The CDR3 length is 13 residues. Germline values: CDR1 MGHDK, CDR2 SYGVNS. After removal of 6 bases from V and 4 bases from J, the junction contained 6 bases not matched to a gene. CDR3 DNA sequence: TGTGCCAGCAGGAGACAGGGCAGATACGAGCAGTACCTC. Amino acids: CASRRQGRYEQYL.

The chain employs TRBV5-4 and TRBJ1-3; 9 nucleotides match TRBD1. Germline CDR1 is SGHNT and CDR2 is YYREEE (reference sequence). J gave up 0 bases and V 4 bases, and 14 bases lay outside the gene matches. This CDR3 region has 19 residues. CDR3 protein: CASSKDPGQGVLSGNTIYF. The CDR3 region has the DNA TGTGCCAGCAGCAAAGATCCGGGACAGGGCGTTCTCTCTGGAAACACCATATATTTT.

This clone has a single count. CDR3 nucleotide sequence: TGTGCCTGGAGTGACTCGCTCTTGCAGTTCTTC. Translation: CAWSDSLLQFF. V is TRBV30 and J is TRBJ2-1; D is uncertain. The length of the CDR3 is 11 residues. The V and J ends lost 1 base and 12 bases respectively, with 10 bases between them. Germline CDR1 GTSNPN, CDR2 SVGIG (reference sequence).

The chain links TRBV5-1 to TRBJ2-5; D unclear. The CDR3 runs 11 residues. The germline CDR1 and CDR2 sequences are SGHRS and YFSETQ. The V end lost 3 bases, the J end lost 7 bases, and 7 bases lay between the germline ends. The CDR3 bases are TGCGCCAGCAGCTCCCTCGGGACCCAGTACTTC. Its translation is CASSSLGTQYF.

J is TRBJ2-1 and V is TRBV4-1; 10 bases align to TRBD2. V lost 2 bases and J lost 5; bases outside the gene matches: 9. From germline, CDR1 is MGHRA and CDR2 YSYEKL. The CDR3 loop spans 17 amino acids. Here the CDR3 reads CASSQWLGTSDNNEQFF. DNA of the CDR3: TGCGCCAGCAGCCAATGGCTTGGGACTAGCGATAACAATGAGCAGTTCTTC.

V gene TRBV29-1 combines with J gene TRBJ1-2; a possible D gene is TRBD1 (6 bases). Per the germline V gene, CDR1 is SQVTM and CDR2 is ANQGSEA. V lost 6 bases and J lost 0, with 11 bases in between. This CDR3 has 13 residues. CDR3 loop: CSVYREANYGYTF. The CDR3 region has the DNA TGCAGCGTGTACAGGGAAGCTAACTATGGCTACACCTTC.

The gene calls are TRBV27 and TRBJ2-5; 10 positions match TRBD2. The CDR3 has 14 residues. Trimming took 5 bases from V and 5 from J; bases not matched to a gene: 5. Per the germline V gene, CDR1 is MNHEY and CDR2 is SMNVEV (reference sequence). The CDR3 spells CASSPYSGRETQYF. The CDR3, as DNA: TGTGCCAGCAGTCCTTATAGCGGGAGGGAGACCCAGTACTTC.

The CDR3 here is CATSNGGQVQPQHF. CDR3 DNA: TGTGCCACCAGCAACGGGGGGCAGGTTCAGCCCCAGCATTTT. V usage is TRBV15 and J usage is TRBJ1-5; a possible D gene is TRBD1 (6 bases). Deletions cut 4 bases from V and 6 bases from J, with 13 bases between. Germline V gene data show CDR1 as LNHNV and CDR2 as YYDKDF (reference sequence). The CDR3 runs to 14 residues.

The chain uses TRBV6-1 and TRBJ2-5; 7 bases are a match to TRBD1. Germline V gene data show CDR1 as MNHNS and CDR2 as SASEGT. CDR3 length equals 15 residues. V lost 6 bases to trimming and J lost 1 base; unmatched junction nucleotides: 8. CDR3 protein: CASRPGDSPQETQYF. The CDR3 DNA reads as TGTGCCAGCAGGCCAGGGGACAGCCCCCAAGAGACCCAGTACTTC.

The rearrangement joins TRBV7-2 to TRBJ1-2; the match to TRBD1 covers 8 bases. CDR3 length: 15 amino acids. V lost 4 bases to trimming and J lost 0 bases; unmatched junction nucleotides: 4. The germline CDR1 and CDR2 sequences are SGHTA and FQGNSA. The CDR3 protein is CASSYRDRTNYGYTF. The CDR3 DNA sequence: TGTGCCAGCAGCTACCGGGACAGGACTAACTATGGCTACACCTTC. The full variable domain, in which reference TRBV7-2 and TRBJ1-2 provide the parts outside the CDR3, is GAGVSQSPSNKVTEKGKDVELRCDPISGHTALYWYRQSLGQGLEFLIYFQGNSAPDKSGLPSDRFSAERTGGSVSTLTIQRTQQEDSAVYLCASSYRDRTNYGYTFGSGTRLTVV.

CDR3 loop: CASSSGQGLYSNQPQHF. The CDR3 DNA is TGTGCCAGTAGTTCGGGACAGGGGCTCTATAGCAATCAGCCCCAGCATTTT. The chain combines TRBV19 with TRBJ1-5; 10 bases fit TRBD1. The CDR3 contains 17 residues. Germline V gives CDR1 LNHDA, CDR2 SQIVND (reference sequence). The V gene end was trimmed by 5 bases and the J gene end by 0 bases; junction bases not matched to a gene: 7.

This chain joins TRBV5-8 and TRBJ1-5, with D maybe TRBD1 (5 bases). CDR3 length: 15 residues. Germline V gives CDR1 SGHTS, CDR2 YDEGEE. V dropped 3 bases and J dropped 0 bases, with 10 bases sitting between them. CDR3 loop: CASSSGPYSNQPQHF. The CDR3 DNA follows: TGTGCCAGCAGCTCAGGGCCTTATAGCAATCAGCCCCAGCATTTT.